Listed below are T cell receptor beta chains from one sample, sequenced in a study of breast tumors, draining lymph nodes, adjacent tissues. Each CDR3 protein is one row after TCRdb ran MiXCR on the multiplex PCR reads. Among about 230,000 distinct CDR3 sequences listed, approximately 29% were seen once. The sequenced sample consisted of axillary lymph node tissue. All receptors come from a female donor with breast cancer. Some clones in this sample may be carry-over from other donors' samples. CDR3s include the opening cysteine and the closing phenylalanine or tryptophan. The order of the fields is J gene, clone size, D gene, V gene, CDR3 DNA, CDR3 protein. D genes are given only for firm matches. Clone sizes are given selectively: once, few, many, or a class where the clone is expanded.

TRBJ2-7 many . TRBV28 TGTGCCAGCAGTTCCACTTACAAGTACTACGAGCAGTACTTC CASSSTYKYYEQYF
TRBJ1-2 . TRBD1 TRBV19 TGTGCCAGTAGGGGAACAGGGACAGCTTATGGCTACACCTTC CASRGTGTAYGYTF
TRBJ2-2 many . TRBV19 TGTGCCAGCTCCGGACAAATCACCGGGGAGCTGTTTTTT CASSGQITGELFF
TRBJ2-4 few TRBD2 TRBV5-1 TGCGCCAGCAGCTTACTAGCGGGAGGGCCTGTGGAGAAAAACATTCAGTACTTC CASSLLAGGPVEKNIQYF
TRBJ1-1 . . TRBV7-2 TGTGCCAGCAGCTTAGAATCGGGAAACCCTAACGGGGCTTTCTTT CASSLESGNPNGAFF
TRBJ1-4 few TRBD1 TRBV6-5 TGTGCCAGCAGTCACGGGGGGACAGGGCATGAAAAACTGTTTTTT CASSHGGTGHEKLFF
TRBJ2-2 many . TRBV11-2 TGTGCCAGCAGCTCTATCTCAACCGGGGAGCTGTTTTTT CASSSISTGELFF
TRBJ1-2 many . TRBV20-1 TGCAGTGCTCCTCCGAGCCCGAGTCTTCATGGCTACACCTTC CSAPPSPSLHGYTF
TRBJ1-5 few . TRBV7-2 TGTGCCAGCAGCAAGGTGGCCTCCAATCAGCCCCAGCATTTT CASSKVASNQPQHF
TRBJ1-2 many . TRBV6-6 TGTGCCAGCGACTCCCCCACAGGGACTGAGGGCTACACCTTC CASDSPTGTEGYTF
TRBJ1-2 many . TRBV6-5 TGTGCCAGCAGGCCTCTTGGGGAGGGCTATGGCTACACCTTC CASRPLGEGYGYTF
TRBJ2-2 many TRBD2 TRBV6-6 TGTGCCAGCAGTTACAGGACTAGCGGGTTGAACACCGGGGAGCTGTTTTTT CASSYRTSGLNTGELFF
TRBJ1-5 . . TRBV6-2/TRBV6-3 TGTGCCAGCAGTCACCGGGTGAGAGGCAATCAGCCCCAGCATTTT CASSHRVRGNQPQHF
TRBJ1-1 few . TRBV7-3 TGTGCCAGCAGCTTAGTCTACCTCACTGAAGCTTTCTTT CASSLVYLTEAFF
TRBJ2-2 once . TRBV7-2 TGTGCCAGCAGCCCTGAGGGGTACACCGGGGAGCTGTTTTTT CASSPEGYTGELFF
TRBJ2-1 . TRBD2 TRBV15 TGTGCCACCAGCAGAGACCGACTGGCGGGAGATCGACGGGAGCAGTTCTTC CATSRDRLAGDRREQFF
TRBJ2-3 many . TRBV12-3/TRBV12-4 TGTGCCAGCAGTTTCTCGAGCGCGACAGATACGCAGTATTTT CASSFSSATDTQYF
TRBJ2-2 many TRBD1 TRBV7-3 TGTGCCAGCAGCAGAACAGGGGAAAACACCGGGGAGCTGTTTTTT CASSRTGENTGELFF
TRBJ2-7 . TRBD2 TRBV9 TGTGCCAGCAGCCTAGGACTAGCGGGAGAGAAGCCCTACGAGCAGTACTTC CASSLGLAGEKPYEQYF
TRBJ2-7 many . TRBV3-1 TGTGCCAGCAGTCCTCCCTTTGAGGACAGAGGCGAGCAGTACTTC CASSPPFEDRGEQYF
TRBJ1-5 many TRBD1 TRBV11-2 TGTGCCAGCAGCCCGCAGGGGGACCATCAGCCCCAGCATTTT CASSPQGDHQPQHF
TRBJ1-2 . TRBD1 TRBV20-1 TGCAGTGCTCCTACTCCGGGACAGGGTGATGGCTACACCTTC CSAPTPGQGDGYTF
TRBJ2-2 . . TRBV24-1 TGTGCCACCAGAGCGACAGGGGAGCTGTTTTTT CATRATGELFF
TRBJ2-7 many TRBD2 TRBV5-1 TGCGCCAGCAGCCAGGGACTAGCGGGAGGTTACGAGCAGTACTTC CASSQGLAGGYEQYF
TRBJ1-2 . . TRBV4-2 TGTGCCAGCAGCCAAAATCCCGGGGTGGGCTATGGCTACACCTTC CASSQNPGVGYGYTF
TRBJ2-5 . TRBD2 TRBV6-1 TGTGCCAGCAGTGCGGAGGTGGGGCTAGCGGGTACAGTCACAAGGGGGAAAAAAGAGACCCAGTACTTC CASSAEVGLAGTVTRGKKETQYF
TRBJ2-7 many . TRBV3-1 TGTGCCAGCAGCCTCTCTTCGAACTACGAGCAGTACTTC CASSLSSNYEQYF
TRBJ2-1 many TRBD2 TRBV20-1 TGCAGTGCTAGTACTAGCGGGAGGAAAAAGAATGAGCAGTTCTTC CSASTSGRKKNEQFF
TRBJ2-7 many . TRBV27 TGTGCCAGCAGTATCACTCCTAGCGACTCCTACGAGCAGTACTTC CASSITPSDSYEQYF
TRBJ2-5 many TRBD2 TRBV11-3 TGTGCCAGCAGCCCCGGGACTAAGGCCCAAGAGACCCAGTACTTC CASSPGTKAQETQYF
TRBJ2-1 many . TRBV7-9 TGTGCCAGCAGCTTAAGAGGGAATGAGCAGTTCTTC CASSLRGNEQFF
TRBJ2-2 . . TRBV20-1 TGCAGTGCTCTGAACACCGGGGAGCTGTTTTTT CSALNTGELFF
TRBJ2-7 . TRBD2 TRBV27 TGTGCCAGCAGTCCAATCTCACTAGCGGGAGCCTACGAGCAGTACTTC CASSPISLAGAYEQYF
TRBJ2-2 many . TRBV6-5 TGTGCCAGCAGTTACTCTCGGGAGAGCACCGGGGAGCTGTTTTTT CASSYSRESTGELFF
TRBJ1-6 many TRBD1 TRBV4-1 TGCGCCAGCAGCGTCCGGGACAGATATAATTCACCCCTCCACTTT CASSVRDRYNSPLHF
TRBJ1-5 once . TRBV7-2 TGTGCCAGCAGCGTCGACTGGGGTCGCAATCAGCCCCAGCATTTT CASSVDWGRNQPQHF
TRBJ2-3 many . TRBV5-1 TGCGCCACCACGAGAGGGTCGGGCACAGATACGCAGTATTTT CATTRGSGTDTQYF
TRBJ2-1 many TRBD2 TRBV20-1 TGCAGTGCTCCGGGACTAGCGGGAGGGGCCTACAATGAGCAGTTCTTC CSAPGLAGGAYNEQFF
TRBJ2-7 many TRBD1 TRBV10-3 TGTGCCATCAGTGAGTCGACAGGGAGAGAGCAGTACTTC CAISESTGREQYF
TRBJ2-7 many TRBD2 TRBV9 TGTGCCAGCAGCGAATCTAGCGGGAGATACGAGCAGTACTTC CASSESSGRYEQYF
TRBJ1-1 . . TRBV5-1 TGCGCCAGCAGCTTTCAGGTGAACACTGAAGCTTTCTTT CASSFQVNTEAFF
TRBJ2-7 . . TRBV7-2 TGTGCCAGCAGCTGGGAAGACGGGAGCAGATACGAGCAGTACTTC CASSWEDGSRYEQYF
TRBJ1-1 few . TRBV29-1 TGCAGCGTTGACCCTAGGGGGGGGACGAACACTGAAGCTTTCTTT CSVDPRGGTNTEAFF
TRBJ1-4 . . TRBV9 TGTGCCAGCAGCGCAGCGGGGCAGAATGAAAAACTGTTTTTT CASSAAGQNEKLFF
TRBJ2-7 many . TRBV19 TGTGCCAGTAGTCCCCGACAGGTGGGCTACGAGCAGTACTTC CASSPRQVGYEQYF
TRBJ1-6 . . TRBV11-3 TGTGCCAGCAGCTTGTCGGTGGGAATAGGGGACTCACCCCTCCACTTT CASSLSVGIGDSPLHF
TRBJ2-5 many TRBD2 TRBV7-8 TGTGCCAGCACAATCAATGCGGCTAGCGGCCAAGAGACCCAGTACTTC CASTINAASGQETQYF
TRBJ2-5 many . TRBV7-2 TGTGCCAGCAGCTTAGCGCAGGGTCGGGTGGGGTCGGAGACCCAGTACTTC CASSLAQGRVGSETQYF
TRBJ1-1 few . TRBV3-1 TGTGCCAGCAGCCAAGGGTACACCACTGAAGCTTTCTTT CASSQGYTTEAFF
TRBJ1-1 . . TRBV3-1 TGTGCCAGCAGCCAAGATCGCGGGTGGGAAGCTTTCTTT CASSQDRGWEAFF
TRBJ2-7 few . TRBV11-2 TGTGCCAGCAGCCCTTACCCGGGACCGGGGGCCTCCTACGAGCAGTACTTC CASSPYPGPGASYEQYF
TRBJ2-5 many TRBD1 TRBV6-1 TGTGCCAGCAGTGAATGGGGACAGGGGAGAGAGACCCAGTACTTC CASSEWGQGRETQYF
TRBJ2-2 many TRBD1 TRBV4-2 TGTGCCAGCAGCCAAGAAATGGGACAGGGTAGTAGCACCGGGGAGCTGTTTTTT CASSQEMGQGSSTGELFF
TRBJ1-4 . . TRBV2 TGTGCCAGCAGTGGGGCACAGGGCGGTTGGGAAAAACTGTTTTTT CASSGAQGGWEKLFF
TRBJ1-5 few . TRBV30 TGTGCCTGGAGTCCCTCGGGGTTTTATAGCAATCAGCCCCAGCATTTT CAWSPSGFYSNQPQHF
TRBJ2-5 many TRBD1 TRBV19 TGTGCCAGTAGCGGACAGGGAACAGAGACCCAGTACTTC CASSGQGTETQYF
TRBJ2-1 . TRBD1 TRBV7-2 TGTGCCAGCAGCGTGGGGGCCGGGACAGCCTCCTACAATGAGCAGTTCTTC CASSVGAGTASYNEQFF
TRBJ2-5 many TRBD1 TRBV7-9 TGTGCCAGCAGCTCAGGGACAGGGGAAGAGACCCAGTACTTC CASSSGTGEETQYF
TRBJ2-1 . TRBD2 TRBV27 TGTGCCAGCGGAGACGCAGCGGGGTGGTCCTACAATGAGCAGTTCTTC CASGDAAGWSYNEQFF
TRBJ2-6 . TRBD1 TRBV7-3 TGTGCCAGCAGCCTAACAGGGGTGCGCGGGGCCAACGTCCTGACTTTC CASSLTGVRGANVLTF